Described below is a single TCR beta chain sequence and its context. No antigen is known for it. The sample holds no much larger clone one base away, and base qualities are not on file. This sample is drawn from a study of blood T cell repertoires in COVID-19 (TCRdb year 2020). General notes on the study: Samples from collaborators originated in the United States, Italy and Spain and spanned both the acute and convalescent phases of COVID-19. Nearly every sample came with metadata listing a de-identified subject ID, COVID-19 status, age in years and sex. The repertoires were released in a freely available public database intended as a resource for research on the immune response to SARS-CoV-2. HLA class I and class II types, where available, came from metadata supplied by the sample provider rather than from assay-based typing. The samples were drawn from two sources: the first 160 participants of the ongoing ImmuneRACE study, and 950 to 1,500 subjects contributed by 6 global collaborators. Subjects who had been exposed to COVID-19, were actively infected with it, or had recovered from it provided the deeply sampled blood TCRbeta repertoires that made up the dataset. The prospective study material was composed of cDNA or gDNA derived from T cells, B-cell-depleted T cells, or PBMCs.

The immunoSEQ Assay, a bias-controlled multiplex PCR, was used to amplify TCRbeta CDR3 regions from genomic DNA. The source study handled its data this way. Within the assay, amplification of reference gene primers was used to estimate how many nucleated cells each sample contained. Sequence reads were collapsed and filtered to measure the absolute abundance of every unique TCRbeta CDR3 rearrangement. For each sample, productive Simpson clonality was calculated by taking the square root of Simpson's diversity index across productive rearrangements. This is the immuneACCESS table as TCRdb keeps it, with only in-frame sequences that have V and J called. A part of the clones is gone; compared with another copy, unresolved V genes explain less than half, and the rest is unexplained. D and trimming were read from the DNA, whereas the V and J calls and clone size are those reported in that table. Here the sample has about 120,000 clones; about 89% occur a single time. In total, the top ten clones hold approximately 4.5% of the sample.

Broader findings and caveats from the paper: Clinical and demographic metadata were provided uncurated, with the amount varying by source and participant.

One collaborating source in Seattle enrolled patients during active infection and followed them longitudinally through the course of disease. The collaborating institutions used their own protocols to collect whole blood in K2EDTA tubes. For TCRbeta analysis, collaborator samples were shipped as frozen whole blood, as isolated PBMCs, or as DNA extracted from either sample type. This receptor was obtained from a man aged 55-75 years with COVID-19, enrolled during active disease. Sequencing was performed on peripheral blood.

In nucleotide form, the sequence is TGTGCCAGCAGCTTAGCAGGGACAGGGGGGACTGAAGCTTTCTTT. It encodes CASSLAGTGGTEAFF. Here the chain combines TRBV7-8 and TRBJ1-1, with 11 bases aligning to TRBD1. CDR1 SGHVS and CDR2 FQNEAQ were looked up in the germline V gene. Trimmed from V: 0 bases; trimmed from J: 5 bases; junction bases lacking a gene match: 2. Spanning cysteine to phenylalanine, the CDR3 consists of 15 amino acids. Of all the DNA, just the CDR3 is kept, 45 bases in frame from base 1.